A single sample is the source of the 11 T cell receptor beta chains below, sequenced in a study of Tregs in tolerant kidney transplant recipients (dated by TCRdb to about 2019). The library was obtained by the immunoSEQ multiplex PCR assay. TCRdb limited this immuneACCESS table to in-frame rearrangements with V and J called. A share of clones is missing; checked studies link under half to unresolved V genes, and the rest is unexplained. Within this sample are some 21,000 clones, with about 85% of them counted one time only. The top ten constitute roughly 26% of the sample. Explained via the paper, the time point label denotes: 6 months after combined kidney and bone marrow transplant. Transplants used related donors with nonmyeloablative bone marrow transplantation; mixed chimerism was transient in the human trials. Here the sequenced sample was CD8+ T cells from blood (PBMCs), taken 6 months after the transplant. All receptors derive from a human patient who received a combined kidney and bone marrow transplant. After a transplant, the graft donor may have provided part of the T cells.

This clone was detected only once. This rearrangement joins TRBV4-2 to TRBJ1-2; D gene uncertain. The CDR3 runs 13 residues. V was shortened by 0 bases and J by 6 bases, with 8 bases between the two germline ends. Germline-derived CDR1 and CDR2 are LGHNA and YNFKEQ. The DNA of the CDR3 is TGTGCCAGCAGCCAAGAGCAGGCTAATGGCTACACCTTC. Protein product: CASSQEQANGYTF.

CDR3 DNA sequence: TGTGCCAGTAGTAGTTACAGTCACAATGAGCAGTTCTTC. It specifies CASSSYSHNEQFF. V and J are TRBV19 and TRBJ2-1, with D unresolved. The germline V gene encodes CDR1 LNHDA and CDR2 SQIVND (reference sequence). V lost 4 bases and J 5 bases, leaving 9 bases between the germline ends. The CDR3 covers 13 residues.

The rearrangement joins TRBV4-3 to TRBJ2-5; a weak D match, TRBD1 (5 bases). V was clipped by 1 base and J by 4 bases, with 13 bases between them. The CDR3 spans 15 residues. CDR1 and CDR2 from the germline V gene are LGHNA and YSLEER. Written as DNA, the CDR3 is TGCGCCAGCAGCCAAGTTTTGGGGCAATCAGAGACCCAGTACTTC. Its protein is CASSQVLGQSETQYF.

This clone turned up a few times. The chain links TRBV7-3 to TRBJ1-2; D not certain. V lost 5 bases, J lost 2 bases, and 12 bases lay in between. CDR1 is SGHTA and CDR2 is FQGTGA in the germline V gene. The CDR3 has 14 amino acids. The chain's CDR3 is CASSAGVGNYGYTF. The DNA for the CDR3 is TGTGCCAGCAGCGCCGGGGTCGGGAACTATGGCTACACCTTC.

The V and J genes are TRBV1 and TRBJ2-6; no check of the table's D call, TRBD1, against the DNA was made. TRBV1 is a listed pseudogene. The CDR3 is 18 residues long. CDR3 loop: CTSSSLRLCTSRANVLTF. Written as DNA, the CDR3 is TGCACCAGCAGCTCTTTACGTTTGTGCACAAGTCGGGCCAACGTCCTGACTTTC.

The gene calls are TRBV7-6 and TRBJ1-6; 7 nucleotides agree with TRBD1. In germline, CDR1 is SGHVS, CDR2 FNYEAQ. The CDR3 loop spans 17 amino acids. V shed 1 base and J 4 bases; nucleotides not matched to a gene: 7. The DNA for the CDR3 is TGTGCCAGCAGCTTAGTTTGGATGGGACAGTATAATTCACCCCTCCACTTT. It yields the protein CASSLVWMGQYNSPLHF.

The chain links TRBV13 to TRBJ2-4, with D perhaps matching TRBD1 (6 bases). The CDR3 has 15 residues. In germline, CDR1 is PRHDT, CDR2 FYEKMQ (reference sequence). Trimming pared 4 bases from V and 3 bases from J, leaving 13 bases between. The CDR3: CASSSTQGGKNIQYF. CDR3 coding DNA: TGTGCCAGCAGCTCAACACAGGGCGGCAAAAACATTCAGTACTTC.

The genes are TRBV2 and TRBJ1-2; 9 bases are a match to TRBD1. V shed 5 bases, J shed 8 bases, and the junction held 9 bases outside the gene matches. The CDR3 sequence is 14 residues long. The germline CDR1 and CDR2 sequences are SNHLY and FYNNEI. DNA for the CDR3: TGTGCCAGCAGTCTACTCCGGGACAGGGCAGGCTACACCTTC. Protein: CASSLLRDRAGYTF.

This clone is a singleton in its sample. The chain employs TRBV6-5 and TRBJ1-2, with D possibly being TRBD1 (5 bases). CDR1 MNHEY and CDR2 SVGAGI come from the germline V gene. V lost 2 bases, J lost 5 bases, and 15 bases lay in between. The CDR3 contains 15 residues. The chain's CDR3 is CASSYTQGSFYGYTF. In DNA form, the CDR3 reads TGTGCCAGCAGTTACACCCAGGGCAGTTTTTATGGCTACACCTTC.

Only a few counts were recorded for this clone. V and J are TRBV7-6 and TRBJ2-7; D is ambiguous. The germline V gene encodes CDR1 SGHVS and CDR2 FNYEAQ. V gave up 3 bases and J gave up 5 bases, with 5 bases separating them. The CDR3 has 11 residues. In DNA form, the CDR3 reads TGTGCCAGCAGCTTGTATAACGAGCAGTACTTC. Protein product: CASSLYNEQYF.

This chain connects TRBV5-1 to TRBJ2-3; 11 bases are shared with TRBD1. This CDR3 is built from 20 residues. V trimming: 4 bases; J trimming: 2 bases; junction bases outside the gene matches: 18. Germline V gives CDR1 SGHRS, CDR2 YFSETQ. This chain's CDR3 is CASSLKIGQGAGVYTDTQYF. The CDR3, as DNA: TGCGCCAGCAGCCTAAAAATTGGACAGGGGGCCGGTGTTTACACAGATACGCAGTATTTT.